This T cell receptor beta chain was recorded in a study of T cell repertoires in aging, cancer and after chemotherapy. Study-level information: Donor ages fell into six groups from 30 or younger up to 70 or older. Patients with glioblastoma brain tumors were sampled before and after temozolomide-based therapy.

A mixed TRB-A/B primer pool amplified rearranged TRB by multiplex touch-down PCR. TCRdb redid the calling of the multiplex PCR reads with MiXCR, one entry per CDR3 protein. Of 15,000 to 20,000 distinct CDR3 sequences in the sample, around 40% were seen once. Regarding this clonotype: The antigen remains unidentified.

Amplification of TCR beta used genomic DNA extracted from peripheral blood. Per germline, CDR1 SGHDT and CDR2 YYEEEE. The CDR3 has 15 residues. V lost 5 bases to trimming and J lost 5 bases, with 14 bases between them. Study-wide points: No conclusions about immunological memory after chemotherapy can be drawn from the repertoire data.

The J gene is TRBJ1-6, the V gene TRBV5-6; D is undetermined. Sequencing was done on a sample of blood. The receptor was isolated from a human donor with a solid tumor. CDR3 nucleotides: TGTGCCAGCAGATCTGGACTGGGTCATAATTCACCCCTCCACTTT. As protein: CASRSGLGHNSPLHF.